This T cell receptor beta chain appears in the sequencing data of a study of blood T cell repertoires in COVID-19. Whole-study context: From the United States, Italy and Spain came samples of acute and convalescent COVID-19. Sources were T cells, B-cell-depleted T cells, or PBMCs; the material itself was cDNA or gDNA.

This clone was seen once. Different DNA sequences within this sample yield the same CDR3. Germline CDR1 KGHSH, CDR2 LQKENI. This CDR3 contains 14 residues. V dropped 3 bases and J dropped 5 bases, with 13 bases sitting between them. Original methodology: Amplifying reference gene primers gave estimates of nucleated cell counts. Sequencing was performed with immunoSEQ multiplex PCR; in TCRdb, only in-frame clones are kept and a portion is missing. Clone size and the V and J calls come from that table; the DNA yielded D and trimming. This table has over 100,000 clones, around 88% appearing once. The chain employs TRBV18 and TRBJ1-1; D might be TRBD1 (6 bases). This TCR came from a man over 45 with acute or convalescent COVID-19. Sample: peripheral blood. CDR3 sequence reads: CASSPGGRGTEAFF. The CDR3 coding sequence is TGTGCCAGCTCACCCGGGGGGCGAGGAACTGAAGCTTTCTTT.